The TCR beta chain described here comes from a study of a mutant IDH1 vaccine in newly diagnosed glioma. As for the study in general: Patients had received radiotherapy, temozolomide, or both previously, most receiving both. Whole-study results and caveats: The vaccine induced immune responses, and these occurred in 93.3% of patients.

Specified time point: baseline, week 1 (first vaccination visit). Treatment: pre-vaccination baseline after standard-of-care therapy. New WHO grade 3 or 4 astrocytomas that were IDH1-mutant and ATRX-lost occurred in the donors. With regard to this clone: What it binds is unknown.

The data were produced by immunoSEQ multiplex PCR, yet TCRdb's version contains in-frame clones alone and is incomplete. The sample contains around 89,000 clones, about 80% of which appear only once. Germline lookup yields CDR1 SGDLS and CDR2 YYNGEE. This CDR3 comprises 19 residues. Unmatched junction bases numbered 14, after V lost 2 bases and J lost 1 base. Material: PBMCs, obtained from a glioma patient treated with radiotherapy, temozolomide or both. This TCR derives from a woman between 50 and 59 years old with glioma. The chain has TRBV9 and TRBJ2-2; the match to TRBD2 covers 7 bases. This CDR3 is CASSVGGGYLTWNTGELFF. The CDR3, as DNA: TGTGCCAGCAGCGTGGGGGGAGGGTACTTAACCTGGAACACCGGGGAGCTGTTTTTT.